Below, 22 T cell receptor beta chains from the same sample are listed, as sequenced in a study of cytomegalovirus exposure and HLA in healthy donors (dated by TCRdb to the late 2010s). The receptor library was made with the immunoSEQ multiplex PCR assay. A mixture of 60 forward primers for TCR Vbeta segments and 13 reverse primers for TCR Jbeta segments was used in the multiplex PCR. TCRdb carries this immuneACCESS record with in-frame sequences only. Its versions omit some clonotypes, under half of them owing to an unresolved V gene in the studies checked, with the rest unexplained. The sample table holds 200,000 or so clones, of which 70% to 80% were seen once. About 0.36% of the sample is held by the ten biggest clonotypes. The sample was PBMCs. These receptors all come from a male donor in good health and CMV-seropositive.

The rearrangement joins TRBV5-1 to TRBJ2-3; D is possibly TRBD2 (6 bases). Trimming removed 4 bases from V and 4 bases from J, with 13 bases in between. The CDR3 has 14 amino acids. CDR1 is SGHRS and CDR2 is YFSETQ in the germline V gene. CDR3 protein: CASSRRLDSDTQYF. As DNA, the CDR3 is TGCGCCAGCAGCCGCCGACTAGACTCAGATACGCAGTATTTT. The variable domain in full, with the rest retrieved from reference TRBV5-1 and TRBJ2-3, is KAGVTQTPRYLIKTRGQQVTLSCSPISGHRSVSWYQQTPGQGLQFLFEYFSETQRNKGNFPGRFSGRQFSNSRSEMNVSTLELGDSALYLCASSRRLDSDTQYFGPGTRLTVL.

This clone has just a few counts. The V call is TRBV4-2, the J call TRBJ2-5; possible D gene TRBD2, 5 bases. The CDR3 runs 17 residues. CDR1 LGHNA and CDR2 YNFKEQ come from the germline V gene. V was clipped by 0 bases and J by 0 bases, with 14 bases between them. CDR3 sequence: CASSQDGSRLDQETQYF. CDR3 sequence (DNA): TGTGCCAGCAGCCAAGATGGGAGCAGATTGGACCAAGAGACCCAGTACTTC.

The V and J genes are TRBV27 and TRBJ1-5, with D maybe TRBD1 (5 bases). CDR1 MNHEY and CDR2 SMNVEV come from the germline V gene (reference sequence). This CDR3 has 14 amino acids. Trimming took off 3 bases at V and 9 bases at J, with 15 bases between the two ends. Here the CDR3 reads CASSFSGRARPQHF. CDR3 nucleotide sequence: TGTGCCAGCAGTTTTTCGGGCAGGGCCAGGCCCCAGCATTTT.

This chain uses TRBV10-3 with TRBJ2-6, with D possibly TRBD1 on 5 matching bases. V was pared by 5 bases and J by 4 bases, with 12 bases between. This CDR3 contains 15 residues. Germline lookup yields CDR1 ENHRY and CDR2 SYGVKD. The CDR3, as DNA: TGTGCCATCAGTTCAGGGTTAAACGGGGCCAACGTCCTGACTTTC. It encodes CAISSGLNGANVLTF.

The gene calls are TRBV4-3 and TRBJ2-7; 7 nucleotides match TRBD1. This CDR3 comprises 15 residues. Losses at the gene ends were 3 bases for V and 2 bases for J; bases not matched to a gene: 7. CDR1 and CDR2 from the germline V gene are LGHNA and YSLEER. This CDR3 is CASSHGTVIPYEQYF. Written as DNA, the CDR3 is TGCGCCAGCAGCCACGGGACAGTCATCCCCTACGAGCAGTACTTC.

The gene calls are TRBV5-6 and TRBJ1-5, with 7 bases lining up with TRBD1. J lost 3 bases, V lost 1 base, and 4 bases had no gene match. The CDR3 runs 15 residues. The germline gives CDR1 SGHDT, CDR2 YYEEEE. The CDR3 region is CASSLNRGINQPQHF. Written as DNA, the CDR3 is TGTGCCAGCAGCTTGAACAGGGGAATCAATCAGCCCCAGCATTTT.

V usage is TRBV7-7 and J usage is TRBJ2-5, with 7 bases fitting TRBD1. Germline assignment: CDR1 SSHAT and CDR2 FNYEAQ (reference sequence). Trimming at V came to 5 bases and at J to 13 bases, leaving 16 bases not matched to a gene. The CDR3 is 14 amino acids. CDR3 sequence reads: CASSAEPFRDSTYF. The DNA of the CDR3 is TGTGCCAGCAGCGCAGAGCCATTCCGGGACAGTACGTACTTC.

In DNA form, the CDR3 reads TGTGCCAGCTTACGAGGGACAGATCGTGGCTACACCTTC. Its translation: CASLRGTDRGYTF. The gene calls are TRBV6-5 and TRBJ1-2, with 7 bases fitting TRBD1. The CDR3 extends over 13 amino acids. Trimming cost V 8 bases and J 7 bases; bases outside gene matches: 10. Looked up from germline, CDR1 is MNHEY and CDR2 is SVGAGI.

CDR3 coding DNA: TGCGCCAGCAGCCAAGGTAGCACAGGGGGTAAGGAGACCCAGTACTTC. Translation: CASSQGSTGGKETQYF. The chain recombines TRBV4-3 with TRBJ2-5; 8 nucleotides line up with TRBD1. V lost 1 base, J lost 5 bases, and 9 bases stayed unmatched. The CDR3 extends over 16 amino acids. Germline V gene sequence: CDR1 LGHNA, CDR2 YSLEER.

The chain employs TRBV11-3 and TRBJ2-7; 9 nucleotides match TRBD1. V gave up 6 bases and J gave up 5 bases; unmatched junction bases: 11. The CDR3 covers 15 residues. Germline CDR1 reads SGHNT; CDR2 reads YENEEA. The DNA for the CDR3 is TGTGCCAGCAGTCACACCGGGACAGGGACCGACGAGCAGTACTTC. Its translation: CASSHTGTGTDEQYF. The complete variable domain, with remaining parts taken from reference TRBV11-3 and TRBJ2-7, reads EAGVVQSPRYKIIEKKQPVAFWCNPISGHNTLYWYLQNLGQGPELLIRYENEEAVDDSQLPKDRFSAERLKGVDSTLKIQPAELGDSAVYLCASSHTGTGTDEQYFGPGTRLTVT.

The V and J genes are TRBV19 and TRBJ2-3; 10 nucleotides align to TRBD2. With V trimmed by 4 bases and J by 0 bases, 4 bases remained unmatched. The V gene's germline CDR1 is LNHDA and CDR2 SQIVND (reference sequence). This CDR3 comprises 16 residues. As DNA, the CDR3 is TGTGCCAGTAGTAAAGCGGGGGGGCTTAGCACAGATACGCAGTATTTT. Protein: CASSKAGGLSTDTQYF. The full variable domain, with the rest looked up from reference TRBV19 and TRBJ2-3, is DGGITQSPKYLFRKEGQNVTLSCEQNLNHDAMYWYRQDPGQGLRLIYYSQIVNDFQKGDIAEGYSVSREKKESFPLTVTSAQKNPTAFYLCASSKAGGLSTDTQYFGPGTRLTVL.

The CDR3 loop reads CASSSTGLNYNEQFF. DNA of the CDR3: TGCGCCAGCAGCTCGACAGGGCTTAACTACAATGAGCAGTTCTTC. The V gene is TRBV5-1, the J gene TRBJ2-1; the match to TRBD1 covers 7 bases. In germline, CDR1 is SGHRS, CDR2 YFSETQ. CDR3 length: 15 residues. V trimming: 3 bases; J trimming: 3 bases; junction bases outside the gene matches: 6.

The genes are TRBV11-2 and TRBJ2-7, with a weak D call TRBD1 (6 bases). CDR1 and CDR2 from the germline V gene are SGHAT and FQNNGV. This CDR3 has 16 residues. Trimming left V 2 bases short and J 5 bases short, with 19 bases between. CDR3 DNA: TGTGCCAGCAGCTTATTCGGACAGCCTAGCCCGCACGAGCAGTACTTC. Its protein product is CASSLFGQPSPHEQYF.

V and J are TRBV10-3 and TRBJ2-7; TRBD1 agrees at 7 bases. Trimming cost V 4 bases and J 5 bases; bases outside gene matches: 8. CDR1 is ENHRY, CDR2 SYGVKD, per germline. The CDR3 spans 14 residues. CDR3 coding DNA: TGTGCCATCAGTGGGAGCCCACAGGGGAACGAGCAGTACTTC. Amino acid sequence: CAISGSPQGNEQYF.

This chain joins TRBV5-1 and TRBJ1-4, with 8 bases that match TRBD1. The CDR3 is 14 amino acids. Germline loops: CDR1 SGHRS, CDR2 YFSETQ. J gave up 4 bases and V 3 bases, and 2 bases lay outside the gene matches. The CDR3: CASSWGTGNEKLFF. In nucleotides, the CDR3 is TGCGCCAGCAGCTGGGGGACAGGTAATGAAAAACTGTTTTTT.

This clone was picked up one time. J is TRBJ1-1 and V is TRBV21-1. TRBV21-1 is designated a pseudogene. The CDR3 runs to 19 residues. CDR3 region: CASSKDVGRVVLRYTEAFF. The CDR3 DNA is TGTGCCAGCAGCAAAGATGTAGGGAGGGTGGTTCTGAGGTACACTGAAGCTTTCTTT.

V gene TRBV6-5 combines with J gene TRBJ1-1; no clear D gene. The CDR3 spans 15 residues. The ends were cut back, 0 bases at V and 0 bases at J, with 8 bases in the middle. Germline values: CDR1 MNHEY, CDR2 SVGAGI. CDR3 loop: CASSYSLQMNTEAFF. As DNA, the CDR3 is TGTGCCAGCAGTTACTCGTTACAGATGAACACTGAAGCTTTCTTT.

The chain recombines TRBV11-2 with TRBJ2-7; possible D gene TRBD1, 5 bases. V lost 5 bases, J lost 5 bases, and 19 bases lay in between. CDR3 size: 15 residues. Looked up from germline, CDR1 is SGHAT and CDR2 is FQNNGV. Here the CDR3 DNA reads TGTGCCAGCAGCCCGCTAGGGGCTCGACGGGACGAGCAGTACTTC. Translation: CASSPLGARRDEQYF.

The V and J genes are TRBV6-6 and TRBJ1-5; 7 nucleotides line up with TRBD1. Germline loops: CDR1 MNHNY, CDR2 SVGAGI (reference sequence). V lost 2 bases and J lost 6; bases outside the gene matches: 10. This CDR3 is built from 16 residues. CDR3 protein: CASSYGQGVLGQPQHF. CDR3 DNA: TGTGCCAGCAGTTACGGGCAGGGGGTTCTCGGTCAGCCCCAGCATTTT.

The chain has TRBV28 and TRBJ1-3, with 8 positions matching TRBD1. With V trimmed by 5 bases and J by 3 bases, 6 bases remained unmatched. The CDR3 covers 15 residues. Germline lookup yields CDR1 MDHEN and CDR2 SYDVKM. CDR3 loop: CASSLPGTGGNTIYF. CDR3 DNA: TGTGCCAGCAGTCTTCCCGGGACAGGTGGAAACACCATATATTTT.

This clone was detected only once. The chain joins TRBV18 to TRBJ1-2; D unresolved. V shed 3 bases and J shed 3 bases, with 14 bases lying between them. Germline values: CDR1 KGHSH, CDR2 LQKENI. The CDR3 covers 15 residues. CDR3 coding DNA: TGTGCCAGCTCACCGGCGGGTCCCCCGGACTATGGCTACACCTTC. Encoded protein: CASSPAGPPDYGYTF.

J is TRBJ1-4 and V is TRBV6-1, with 9 bases lining up with TRBD1. The CDR3 runs 15 residues. Germline loops: CDR1 MNHNS, CDR2 SASEGT. V lost 4 bases to trimming and J lost 6 bases; unmatched junction nucleotides: 6. DNA for the CDR3: TGTGCCAGCAGTGCTCACAGGGGGCAGTATGAAAAACTGTTTTTT. Protein sequence: CASSAHRGQYEKLFF.